The entry below describes one T cell receptor (beta chain). Its antigen is as yet unknown. The study reverse transcribed the entire isolated RNA, so it sequenced expressed TCRB transcripts. Only in-frame clones appear in the TCRdb table, and some are missing; sequencing was by immunoSEQ multiplex PCR. The repertoire consists of hundreds of thousands of clones, with over 11% occurring once and the leading ten covering about 0.016%. The data belong to a study of beta chain features in type 1 diabetes. General study results and limits: Any HLA type influence on TCRB rearrangement was left unresolved here. People with Type 1 diabetes carried modestly yet significantly shorter TCRB CDR3s in all four CD4+ subsets. Researchers caution that PCR might favor shorter templates, equally among patients and controls.

After removal of 3 bases from V and 8 bases from J, the junction contained 5 bases not matched to a gene. The CDR3 extends over 14 amino acids. Germline CDR1 is MNHEY and CDR2 is SMNVEV (reference sequence). Staining for CD45RO/CCR7/CD25/CD127/CD95/CD27 allowed sorting of CD4+ naive, central memory, regulatory and stem cell-like memory cells. This clonotype originated in a man aged 25-40 years with type 1 diabetes. Material: naive CD4+ T cells from blood. The chain carries TRBV27 and TRBJ2-1; the match to TRBD2 covers 9 bases. This chain's CDR3 is CASSFQAGGHEQFF. The CDR3 nucleotides are TGTGCCAGCAGTTTCCAAGCGGGAGGACATGAGCAGTTCTTC.